This T cell receptor beta chain was sequenced for a study of blood T cell repertoires in COVID-19. The table came from immunoSEQ multiplex PCR; TCRdb's copy has only in-frame clones and leaves some out. The data show around 500,000 clones, about 88% seen once. Trimming took off 1 base at V and 9 bases at J, with 8 bases between the two ends. This CDR3 is 12 amino acids long. CDR1 and CDR2 (germline): SGHAT, FQNNGV. This TCR derives from a woman in her sixties or seventies who had recovered from COVID-19. Sequencing was done on a sample of PBMCs or T cells enriched from blood (not recorded which). J is TRBJ2-3 and V is TRBV11-2; weak D call: TRBD2 (6 bases). The CDR3 region is CASSLVGGTQYF. CDR3 in DNA: TGTGCCAGCAGCTTAGTCGGGGGAACGCAGTATTTT.